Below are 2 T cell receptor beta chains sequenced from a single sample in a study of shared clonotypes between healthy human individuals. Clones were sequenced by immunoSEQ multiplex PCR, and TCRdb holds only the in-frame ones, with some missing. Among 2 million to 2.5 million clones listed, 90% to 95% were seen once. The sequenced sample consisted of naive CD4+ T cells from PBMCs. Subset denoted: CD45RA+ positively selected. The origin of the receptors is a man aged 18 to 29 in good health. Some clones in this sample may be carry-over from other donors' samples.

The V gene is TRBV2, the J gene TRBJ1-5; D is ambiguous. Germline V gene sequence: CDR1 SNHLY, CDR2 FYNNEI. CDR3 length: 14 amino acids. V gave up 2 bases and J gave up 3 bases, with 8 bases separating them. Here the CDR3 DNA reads TGTGCCAGCAGTGAAAGCGGGCTCAATCAGCCCCAGCATTTT. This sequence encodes CASSESGLNQPQHF.

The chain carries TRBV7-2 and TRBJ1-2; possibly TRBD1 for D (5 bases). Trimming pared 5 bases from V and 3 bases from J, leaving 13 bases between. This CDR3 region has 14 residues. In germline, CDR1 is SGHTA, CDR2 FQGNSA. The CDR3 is CASSPDRWDYGYTF. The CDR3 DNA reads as TGTGCCAGCAGCCCCGACAGATGGGACTATGGCTACACCTTC.